The 14 T cell receptor beta chains reported below all come from one sample, sequenced in a study of blood T cell repertoires in COVID-19. The protocol was immunoSEQ multiplex PCR, while the TCRdb copy is restricted to in-frame clones and leaves out a portion. The sample has 180,000 or so clones, under 85% seen once; the top ten hold around 9.5%. Sequencing was done on a sample of peripheral blood. Receptors were obtained from a woman aged 80 or over with acute or convalescent COVID-19.

The V gene is TRBV19, the J gene TRBJ2-1; 10 nucleotides align to TRBD1. V dropped 7 bases and J dropped 2; count of bases not matched to a gene: 8. In germline, CDR1 is LNHDA, CDR2 SQIVND (reference sequence). The CDR3 sequence is 16 residues long. CDR3 bases: TGTGCCAGTAACCCCCGGGACAGGGGCCCCTACAATGAGCAGTTCTTC. Protein: CASNPRDRGPYNEQFF.

The CDR3 nucleotides are TGCGCCAGCAGCCAAGATCTGGGACAGGGGAGCTATGGCTACACCTTC. Its translation is CASSQDLGQGSYGYTF. V is TRBV4-3 and J is TRBJ1-2; 10 nucleotides agree with TRBD1. The CDR3 runs to 16 residues. Germline V gene sequence: CDR1 LGHNA, CDR2 YSLEER. V lost 0 bases, J lost 4 bases, and 5 bases stayed unmatched.

This clone was counted between two and nine times. The V call is TRBV12-5, the J call TRBJ2-7; D remains ambiguous. With 5 bases removed from V and 3 bases from J, the gap between germline ends came to 5 bases. Germline loops: CDR1 LGHNT, CDR2 FRNRAP. The CDR3 totals 11 residues. CDR3 region: CASGTFYEQYF. CDR3 DNA: TGTGCTAGTGGTACATTCTACGAGCAGTACTTC. The full variable domain, rest sourced from reference TRBV12-5 and TRBJ2-7, is DARVTQTPRHKVTEMGQEVTMRCQPILGHNTVFWYRQTMMQGLELLAYFRNRAPLDDSGMPKDRFSAEMPDATLATLKIQPSEPRDSAVYFCASGTFYEQYFGPGTRLTVT.

This chain connects TRBV21-1 to TRBJ1-1; the listed D gene, TRBD1, was not tested against the DNA. TRBV21-1 is termed a pseudogene. This CDR3 contains 12 residues. In DNA, the CDR3 is TGTGCCAGCAGCTCCGATCCGAGGGGGGCTTTCTTT. Amino acid sequence: CASSSDPRGAFF.

This clone is deemed medium-sized (0.01 to 0.1%). The chain has TRBV7-6 and TRBJ1-2, with D perhaps matching TRBD1 (6 bases). Germline V gene sequence: CDR1 SGHVS, CDR2 FNYEAQ. Trimming stripped 4 bases from V and 2 bases from J, with 14 bases between. The CDR3 consists of 15 residues. CDR3 loop: CASSSSAQGNYGYTF. CDR3 coding DNA: TGTGCCAGCAGCTCTTCAGCCCAGGGGAACTATGGCTACACCTTC.

The rearrangement uses TRBV5-5 and TRBJ1-2, with TRBD1 matching over 7 bases. Germline V CDR1 and CDR2: SGHKS, YYEKEE (reference sequence). V was pared by 0 bases and J by 4 bases, with 6 bases of the junction left unmatched. The CDR3 is made up of 15 amino acids. The CDR3 DNA is TGTGCCAGCAGCTTGGCCCAGACAGGGCTCTATGGCTACACCTTC. Its translation: CASSLAQTGLYGYTF.

The V gene is TRBV7-3, the J gene TRBJ1-1, with a tentative D call TRBD1 (5 bases). V gave up 5 bases and J gave up 6 bases, with 16 bases separating them. Germline lookup yields CDR1 SGHTA and CDR2 FQGTGA. The CDR3 sequence is 14 residues long. The CDR3: CASSPTGGRAEAFF. CDR3 coding DNA: TGTGCCAGCAGCCCAACGGGGGGACGAGCTGAAGCTTTCTTT.

This clone appeared a few times. CDR3: CASSIRTGNSNQPQHF. The CDR3 coding sequence is TGTGCCAGTAGTATCCGGACAGGCAATAGCAATCAGCCCCAGCATTTT. V usage is TRBV19 and J usage is TRBJ1-5, with 7 bases identical to TRBD1. J lost 0 bases, V lost 3 bases, and 5 bases had no gene match. Germline CDR1 LNHDA, CDR2 SQIVND (reference sequence). There are 16 residues in the CDR3.

The chain links TRBV19 to TRBJ1-6; D gene unclear. The CDR3 length is 13 residues. From germline, CDR1 is LNHDA and CDR2 SQIVND (reference sequence). Trimming took 2 bases from V and 9 from J, leaving 8 bases between them. The CDR3 loop is CASSILGLSPLHF. The CDR3 region has the DNA TGTGCCAGTAGTATACTGGGCCTTTCACCCCTCCACTTT.

The CDR3 coding sequence is TGTGCCAGCATGGGACTAACCCCCACCGGGGAGCTGTTTTTT. This translates into CASMGLTPTGELFF. The rearrangement uses TRBV2 and TRBJ2-2, with 7 bases matching TRBD2. The germline CDR1 and CDR2 sequences are SNHLY and FYNNEI. J lost 4 bases, V lost 7 bases, and 6 bases had no gene match. This CDR3 contains 14 residues.

The V and J genes are TRBV7-9 and TRBJ2-2, with TRBD2 matching 10 bases. V was clipped by 5 bases and J by 4 bases; unmatched bases: 7. The CDR3 contains 16 residues. The germline CDR1 and CDR2 sequences are SEHNR and FQNEAQ (reference sequence). CDR3 in DNA: TGTGCCAGCAGCCCCGGGACTAGCGTGGGCACCGGGGAGCTGTTTTTT. Its translation is CASSPGTSVGTGELFF.

The chain recombines TRBV7-2 with TRBJ2-1; 8 nucleotides agree with TRBD1. The CDR3 is made up of 15 amino acids. The V segment lost 6 bases and the J segment 0 bases; nucleotides outside the gene matches: 4. Looked up from germline, CDR1 is SGHTA and CDR2 is FQGNSA. In DNA, the CDR3 is TGTGCCAGCAGTTTCACAGGGGGCTCCTACAATGAGCAGTTCTTC. Protein product: CASSFTGGSYNEQFF. Full variable domain (missing parts from reference TRBV7-2 and TRBJ2-1): GAGVSQSPSNKVTEKGKDVELRCDPISGHTALYWYRQSLGQGLEFLIYFQGNSAPDKSGLPSDRFSAERTGGSVSTLTIQRTQQEDSAVYLCASSFTGGSYNEQFFGPGTRLTVL.

This clone has just one count. V and J are TRBV2 and TRBJ2-4; tentatively, D is TRBD1 (5 bases). The germline V gene encodes CDR1 SNHLY and CDR2 FYNNEI. There are 15 residues in the CDR3. With 5 bases removed from V and 2 bases from J, the gap between germline ends came to 13 bases. The CDR3 region has the DNA TGTGCCAGCAGTCAATCCAGGGTGCCCAAAAACATTCAGTACTTC. Residues: CASSQSRVPKNIQYF.

The chain is built from TRBV12-3 or TRBV12-4 and TRBJ1-2, with TRBD1 matching 8 bases. V lost 7 bases to trimming and J lost 8 bases; unmatched junction nucleotides: 9. This CDR3 spans 13 amino acids. DNA of the CDR3: TGTGCCAGCACCCCCTCGACAGGGGACGGCTACACCTTC. This translates into CASTPSTGDGYTF.